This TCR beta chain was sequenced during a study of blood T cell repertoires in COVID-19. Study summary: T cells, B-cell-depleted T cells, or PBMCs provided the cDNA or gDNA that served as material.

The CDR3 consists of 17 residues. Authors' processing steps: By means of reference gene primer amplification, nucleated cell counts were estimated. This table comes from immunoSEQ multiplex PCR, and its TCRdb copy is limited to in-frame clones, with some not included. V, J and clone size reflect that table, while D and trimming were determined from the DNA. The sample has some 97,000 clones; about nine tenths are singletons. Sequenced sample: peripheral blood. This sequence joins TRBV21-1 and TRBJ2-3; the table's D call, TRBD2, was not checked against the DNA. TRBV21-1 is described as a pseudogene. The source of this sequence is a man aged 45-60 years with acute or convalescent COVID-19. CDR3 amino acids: CASSRTSGRGEGDTQYF. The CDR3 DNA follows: TGTGCCAGCAGTAGGACTAGCGGGAGGGGGGAAGGAGATACGCAGTATTTT.